This TCR beta chain was recovered during a study of OX40 agonist ivuxolimab in advanced cancers. Across the study: Ivuxolimab is an agonistic anti-OX40 (CD134) antibody, and patients were treated with it. Three partial responders included one hepatocellular carcinoma patient and two cutaneous melanoma patients. Study observations and caveats: Still undetermined is the antigen specificity of the expanded peripheral T cells.

Germline V gene data show CDR1 as SGHVS and CDR2 as FQNEAQ. V was pared by 2 bases and J by 10 bases, with 17 bases between. The CDR3 consists of 14 residues. TCRdb's table, derived via immunoSEQ multiplex PCR, lists solely in-frame clones and lacks some. The table includes 45,000 to 60,000 clones, around four fifths detected once. As to this clone: What it binds is not known.

Patients had blood sampled at baseline and again on cycle 4 day 1 and cycle 7 day 1. This chain links TRBV7-8 with TRBJ1-1; D is uncertain. This clonotype originated in an adult with an advanced solid tumor such as melanoma, head and neck, liver or kidney cancer. Sequenced here: CD4+ or CD8+ T cells sorted from blood, sampled in a trial of the OX40 agonist ivuxolimab. In DNA, the CDR3 is TGTGCCAGCAGCTTAACCAACGCGGCCGGTGGAGCTTTCTTT. This codes for CASSLTNAAGGAFF.